This T cell receptor (beta chain) was identified during a study of blood T cell repertoires in COVID-19. Overall study context: Samples came from the United States, Italy and Spain, spanning acute and convalescent COVID-19. PBMCs, B-cell-depleted T cells, or T cells were the source of the cDNA or gDNA that made up the material.

Authors' methods: How many nucleated cells were present was estimated from reference gene primer amplification. The assay was immunoSEQ multiplex PCR, and TCRdb's table has in-frame clones only and misses some. That table gives V, J and clone size, and the DNA gave D and trimming. This sample has about 140,000 clones; about 86% occur once, and the top ten carry roughly 9.1%. The germline V gene encodes CDR1 WNHNN and CDR2 SYGVQD (reference sequence). The germline V and J ends were trimmed by 4 bases and 4 bases, with 10 bases remaining between them. The CDR3 consists of 14 residues. The receptor was isolated from a woman between 55 and 75 years old with active or convalescent COVID-19. Sequenced material: peripheral blood. The chain carries TRBV10-1 and TRBJ2-2, with D unresolved. This CDR3 reads CASSADTFTGELFF. In DNA, the CDR3 is TGCGCCAGCAGTGCCGATACATTCACCGGGGAGCTGTTTTTT.